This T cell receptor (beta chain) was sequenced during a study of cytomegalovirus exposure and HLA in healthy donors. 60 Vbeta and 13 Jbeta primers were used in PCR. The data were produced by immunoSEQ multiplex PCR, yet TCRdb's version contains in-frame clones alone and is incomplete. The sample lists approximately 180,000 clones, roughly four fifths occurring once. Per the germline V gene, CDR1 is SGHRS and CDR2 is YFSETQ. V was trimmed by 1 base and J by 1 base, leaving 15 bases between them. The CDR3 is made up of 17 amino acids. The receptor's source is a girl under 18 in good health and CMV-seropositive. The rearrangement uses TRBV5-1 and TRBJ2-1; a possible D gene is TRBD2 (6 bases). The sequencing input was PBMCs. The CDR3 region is CASSLSGSASSYNEQFF. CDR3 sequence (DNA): TGCGCCAGCAGCTTGAGCGGGTCGGCGAGTTCCTACAATGAGCAGTTCTTC.